This entry lists 8 T cell receptor beta chains sequenced from one sample in a study of blood T cell repertoires in COVID-19. The data were produced by immunoSEQ multiplex PCR, yet TCRdb's version contains in-frame clones alone and is incomplete. Of under 200,000 clones in the sample, roughly 88% were seen once. Specimen: PBMCs or T cells enriched from blood (not recorded which). The receptors were gathered from a woman aged 60-70 years who had recovered from COVID-19.

The chain recombines TRBV2 with TRBJ1-2, with D uncertain. Germline CDR1 is SNHLY and CDR2 is FYNNEI. Trimming removed 4 bases from V and 3 bases from J, with 9 bases in between. CDR3 length equals 13 residues. The CDR3 protein is CASSAMEYYGYTF. For the CDR3, the DNA is TGTGCCAGCAGTGCGATGGAGTACTATGGCTACACCTTC. Combining the CDR3 with reference TRBV2 and TRBJ1-2 gives the whole variable domain EPEVTQTPSHQVTQMGQEVILRCVPISNHLYFYWYRQILGQKVEFLVSFYNNEISEKSEIFDDQFSVERPDGSNFTLKIRSTKLEDSAMYFCASSAMEYYGYTFGSGTRLTVV.

The chain's CDR3 is CASSLRTGYEQYF. The CDR3 bases are TGTGCCAGCAGCCTCCGGACTGGCTACGAGCAGTACTTC. The chain carries TRBV11-2 and TRBJ2-7, with D perhaps matching TRBD2 (5 bases). V shed 5 bases and J shed 3 bases, with 11 bases lying between them. Germline CDR1 SGHAT, CDR2 FQNNGV. The CDR3 totals 13 residues.

The count of this clone is one. This chain links TRBV7-2 with TRBJ2-6, with D maybe TRBD2 (5 bases). From germline, CDR1 is SGHTA and CDR2 FQGNSA. The CDR3 totals 14 residues. With 1 base removed from V and 7 bases from J, the gap between germline ends came to 8 bases. The DNA of the CDR3 is TGTGCCAGCAGCTTAGGAGGGTCAGCCAACGTCCTGACTTTC. This translates into CASSLGGSANVLTF.

The chain has TRBV27 and TRBJ2-3; 11 bases are a match to TRBD1. V trimming: 11 bases; J trimming: 2 bases; junction bases outside the gene matches: 18. Germline-derived CDR1 and CDR2 are MNHEY and SMNVEV (reference sequence). The CDR3 runs 18 residues. This CDR3 reads CAFSFPPDRGRPTDTQYF. CDR3 DNA sequence: TGTGCCTTCTCATTCCCCCCGGACAGGGGGCGACCCACAGATACGCAGTATTTT.

J is TRBJ1-4 and V is TRBV25-1; 9 bases are a match to TRBD1. J was trimmed by 6 bases and V by 3 bases; bases with no gene match: 5. There are 15 residues in the CDR3. The germline V gene encodes CDR1 MGHDK and CDR2 SYGVNS. The CDR3 here is CASSEGTGLDEKLFF. The CDR3 DNA reads as TGTGCCAGCAGTGAGGGGACAGGGTTGGATGAAAAACTGTTTTTT.

V is TRBV9 and J is TRBJ1-6, with 7 bases identical to TRBD1. Looked up from germline, CDR1 is SGDLS and CDR2 is YYNGEE. The V and J ends lost 6 bases and 10 bases, in that order; junction bases with no gene match: 7. The CDR3 loop spans 13 amino acids. The CDR3 nucleotides are TGTGCCAGCACCACAGGGGAACGCTCACCCCTCCACTTT. The encoded protein is CASTTGERSPLHF.

V gene TRBV24-1 combines with J gene TRBJ2-1, with D uncertain. This CDR3 region has 15 residues. Looked up from germline, CDR1 is KGHDR and CDR2 is SFDVKD. The V gene lost 4 bases and the J gene lost 7 bases, with 16 bases spanning the gap. CDR3 DNA: TGTGCCACCAGTGACCTATCGCGAACAGATAATGAGCAGTTCTTC. Translated: CATSDLSRTDNEQFF.

The sample holds one count of this clone. The V call is TRBV5-3, the J call TRBJ2-3; D remains unclear. TRBV5-3 is treated as an ORF (open reading frame) with a function not yet certain. The CDR3 extends over 16 amino acids. Trimming cost V 4 bases and J 4 bases, with 19 bases left between them. CDR3 bases: TGTGCCAGAAGCAAGTCCCTAGGAGCAACCCCAGATACGCAGTATTTT. It codes for CARSKSLGATPDTQYF.